Below, one T cell receptor beta chain is given with its context. With V trimmed by 1 base and J by 5 bases, 14 bases remained unmatched. Looked up from germline, CDR1 is SGHAT and CDR2 is FQNNGV. There are 18 residues in the CDR3. The data derive from a study of blood T cell repertoires in COVID-19. As for the study in general: Sites across the United States, Italy and Spain contributed samples from acute and convalescent COVID-19. T cells, B-cell-depleted T cells, or PBMCs provided the cDNA or gDNA that served as material.

All recovered Cohort 3 donors got two negative PCRs, got clearance, or saw symptom resolution. Authors' data handling: The assay estimated nucleated cells by amplifying reference gene primers. The method was immunoSEQ multiplex PCR; TCRdb's version includes in-frame clones alone and lacks a portion of them. The V and J calls and the clone size are those of that table, but D and trimming were determined from the DNA. The sample contains 300,000 or so clones, 86% of which appear only once. Input material: PBMCs or T cells enriched from blood (not recorded which). The gene calls are TRBV11-2 and TRBJ1-5; 7 bases agree with TRBD1. This sequence was found in a woman younger than 35 who had recovered from COVID-19. The CDR3 DNA reads TGTGCCAGCAGCTTAGCCCACTCACAGGGGAGGTCGGATCAGCCCCAGCATTTT. Translation: CASSLAHSQGRSDQPQHF.